Reported below is one T cell receptor (beta chain). Its antigen is as yet unknown. This specimen belongs to a study of radiotherapy plus CTLA-4 blockade in lung cancer. Study background: Objective responses arose in approximately 17% of patients, and 25% to 35% experienced disease control. Whole-study findings and limits: The best prediction of response reportedly came from early blood T cell clone dynamics, with interferon-beta.

Focal radiation plus CTLA-4 blockade with ipilimumab was administered to patients who had chemo-refractory metastatic non-small-cell lung cancer. This table comes from immunoSEQ multiplex PCR, and its TCRdb copy is limited to in-frame clones, with some not included. Of 95,000 to 150,000 clones in the sample, about nine tenths were seen once. The material was peripheral blood, obtained from a patient treated with radiotherapy plus ipilimumab. This TCR derives from a human donor with non-small cell lung cancer that progressed on radiotherapy plus ipilimumab.

CDR3 sequence: CATSSDRLAGNNEQFF. The CDR3 nucleotides read TGTGCCACCAGCAGTGATAGACTAGCGGGGAACAATGAGCAGTTCTTC. The chain combines TRBV15 with TRBJ2-1, with 11 bases aligning to TRBD2. The V gene's germline CDR1 is LNHNV and CDR2 YYDKDF (reference sequence). The V gene end was trimmed by 3 bases and the J gene end by 5 bases; junction bases not matched to a gene: 6. The CDR3 extends over 16 amino acids.